What follows is one TCR beta chain and its context. This sample was taken from a study of T cell changes during pregnancy in multiple sclerosis. Germline CDR1 MRHNA, CDR2 SNTAGT. There are 14 residues in the CDR3. Trimming took off 0 bases at V and 8 bases at J, with 11 bases between the two ends. Clones were sequenced by immunoSEQ multiplex PCR, and TCRdb holds only the in-frame ones, with some missing. The table lists tens of thousands of clones, 70% to 90% of them singletons. The TCR was taken from a female donor in good health, enrolled as a control in a pregnancy study. The input for sequencing was CD8+ T cells from peripheral blood mononuclear cells, taken in the first trimester of pregnancy. This chain uses TRBV6-4 with TRBJ2-1; a weak D match, TRBD2 (7 bases). CDR3 DNA sequence: TGTGCCAGCAGTGACTCGAGGGGGGGGCATGAGCAGTTCTTC. Translating it yields CASSDSRGGHEQFF.